This T cell receptor beta chain came from a study of CD8+CD57+ T cells in acquired aplastic anemia (dated 2018 in TCRdb). For the study in its entirety: On average, sorted CD4+ and CD8+ cells yielded 3.2 ug of extracted DNA, with a range of roughly 0.17 to 27.4 ug. CD8+CD57+ expansion was defined as frequency above the mean frequency observed in healthy subjects.

General study outcomes and caveats: No significant difference in CD8+ Simpson's diversity was found between patients and healthy controls (P=0.060). Over 25 CD8+ CDR3 sequences were found in both patients and controls but appeared to be highly expressed in patients and within the immunodominant clones of the patients.

Expansion of CD8+CD57+ cells had been shown by flow cytometry in the patients chosen for sequencing. All patients had severe acquired aplastic anemia diagnosed by International Study of Aplastic Anemia and Agranulocytosis and Camitta criteria. Patients had received no therapy at the time of blood sampling. In the study, sorted CD4+ and CD8+ blood T cells from patients with severe aplastic anemia and from healthy subjects underwent deep sequencing of TCR repertoires. Patients were enrolled under clinicaltrials.gov protocols 00001620, 01623167, 00001397, 00071045, 00081523 and 00961064 in the USA. Ficoll-Paque density gradient centrifugation was used to isolate peripheral blood mononuclear cells. Before DNA extraction, CD4+ and CD8+ T cells were sorted by FACS or by magnetic beads. According to the germline V gene (reference sequence), CDR1 reads LNHNV and CDR2 reads YYDKDF. The CDR3 runs 14 residues from the cysteine to the phenylalanine. CDR3 DNA is the only sequence kept; it has 42 bases, read in frame from the first base.

Genomic DNA served as template for TCR beta VDJ combination and CDR3 sequence profiling. An Illumina HiSeq 2000 was used for TCR repertoire sequencing. The published analysis was carried out like this. TRBV/TRBJ rearrangement plots, CDR3 size and DJ length profiles, and Simpson's diversity index were used to evaluate the repertoires. The most abundant DNA sequence in the deep sequencing data was taken as the immunodominant clone. CDR3 amino acid sequences were checked for sharing between subjects and were compared against published repertoires and the VDJdb database. Using fastp at Q25 and MiXCR, TCRdb reprocessed the public reads and kept productive beta chains. For every CDR3 protein sequence, its rows merge into one entry that carries the most common genes and DNA. Clone size and V and J calls follow TCRdb, not the original study. The sample table shows 150,000 to 200,000 distinct CDR3 sequences, and around 43% are seen once. Together, the top ten hold about 2.9% of the sample.

As for this clonotype: Its binding antigen is unknown. The junction departs from germline at one end; a sequencing error may be responsible.

The sample taken for sequencing was sorted CD4+, CD8+, or CD8+CD57+ T cells (not recorded which) from PBMCs. The sequence links TRBV15 to TRBJ2-5, with TRBD1 tentatively as D gene (6 bases match). The TCR comes from a human donor with aplastic anemia. The CDR3 protein sequence reads: CAASRGDIEETQYF. The sequenced DNA is TGTGCCGCCAGCAGAGGGGACATCGAAGAGACCCAGTACTTC. Full variable domain (CDR3 extended with the reference TRBV15 and TRBJ2-5 proteins): DAMVIQNPRYQVTQFGKPVTLSCSQTLNHNVMYWYQQKSSQAPKLLFHYYDKDFNNEADTPDNFQSRRPNTSFCFLDIRSPGLGDTAMYLCAASRGDIEETQYFGPGTRLLVL.